Listed below are T cell receptor beta chains from one sample, sequenced in a study of T cells in Graves' hyperthyroidism and ophthalmopathy. TCRdb called the multiplex PCR reads again in MiXCR, with one record for every CDR3 protein. The sample holds about 840,000 distinct CDR3 sequences, 35% to 45% seen once. The sequenced sample consisted of blood. The receptors derive from a man between 18 and 29 years old with Graves' hyperthyroidism. The CDR3 runs from the conserved cysteine through the conserved F or W.

v_gene	len	j_gene	CDR3aa
TRBV3-1	12	TRBJ2-7	CATASGRKAQYF
TRBV20-1	12	TRBJ2-7	CSASLGGYEQYF
TRBV7-2	17	TRBJ1-3	CASSSRHPWTAGNTIYF
TRBV29-1	14	TRBJ1-1	CSTLTGGVTTEAFF
TRBV29-1	11	TRBJ1-2	CSVKRGYGYTF
TRBV7-3	11	TRBJ1-1	CASSETGPAFF
TRBV12-3/TRBV12-4	15	TRBJ2-5	CASREGLAVQGTQYF
TRBV9	14	TRBJ1-1	CASSSDGMNTEAFF
TRBV7-6	14	TRBJ1-4	CASSHFGEHEKLFF
TRBV25-1	15	TRBJ1-1	CASSAGAGLDTEAFF
TRBV4-1	15	TRBJ1-5	CASSEGQFSNQPQHF
TRBV6-5	16	TRBJ1-2	CASSFYRTGGDYGYTF
TRBV24-1	13	TRBJ2-5	CATSDTAEETQYF
TRBV14	14	TRBJ2-7	CASSQENRGNEQYF
TRBV7-3	17	TRBJ1-5	CASSLTGHCYSNQPQHF
TRBV11-2	11	TRBJ1-6	CASSLGGLLHF
TRBV19	13	TRBJ2-7	CASTGGNSYEQYF
TRBV20-1	17	TRBJ2-5	CSARPDLAGGMQETQYF
TRBV25-1	15	TRBJ1-6	CASSTRDPRHSPLHF
TRBV10-3	11	TRBJ1-2	CAISGRDGYTF
TRBV6-1	15	TRBJ1-1	CASSEALQKNTEAFF
TRBV19	14	TRBJ2-5	CASSFLGAMETQYF
TRBV2	12	TRBJ1-5	CASSEVSGPQHF
TRBV7-9	15	TRBJ1-1	CASSGDRNGNTEAFF
TRBV6-2/TRBV6-3	13	TRBJ1-1	CASSSTRGAAAFF
TRBV14	13	TRBJ1-2	CASSLTGFEGYTF
TRBV7-8	17	TRBJ1-3	CASSFGRGKGSGNTIYF
TRBV20-1	12	TRBJ1-6	CSARDLGGPLHF
TRBV12-3/TRBV12-4	14	TRBJ1-1	CASSLKGRWTEAFF
TRBV11-1	14	TRBJ2-7	CASSLDRKGYEQYF
TRBV19	14	TRBJ1-1	CASNTGGANTEAFF
TRBV13	14	TRBJ2-5	CASRSWTGVETQYF
TRBV14	14	TRBJ1-1	CASSPYRRGTEASF
TRBV12-3/TRBV12-4	13	TRBJ1-1	CASSWTGSGEAFF
TRBV14	13	TRBJ1-2	CASSQDLVGGYTF
TRBV29-1	11	TRBJ1-1	CSVPKDSRAFF
TRBV2	16	TRBJ1-2	CASLRTQSTGNYGYTF
TRBV6-1	13	TRBJ1-1	CASSADRVTEAFF
TRBV15	15	TRBJ1-4	CATSSQGGRREKLFF
TRBV10-1	15	TRBJ1-2	CASSYLRTGVYGYTF
TRBV6-6	13	TRBJ1-1	CASSWTGIAEAFF
TRBV11-3	17	TRBJ2-5	CASSSKAGLVSQETQYF
TRBV20-1	13	TRBJ2-6	CSAKGGGANVLTF
TRBV24-1	14	TRBJ2-5	CASSWGTSGMTQYF
TRBV19	12	TRBJ2-7	CASSTSPYEQYF
TRBV7-8	13	TRBJ2-7	CASTIPRRGEQYF
TRBV9	14	TRBJ1-2	CASSARTGGYGYTF
TRBV7-9	11	TRBJ1-1	CASRGTSEAFF
TRBV29-1	12	TRBJ2-7	CSVEGVPYEQYF
TRBV25-1	15	TRBJ2-7	CASSPQGESSYEQYF
TRBV5-6	14	TRBJ2-7	CASTQRDRDMEQYF
TRBV5-1	16	TRBJ2-5	CASSSTSFRAQETQYF
TRBV29-1	12	TRBJ1-2	CSVLKREEGYTF
TRBV6-6	12	TRBJ1-2	CASSFDRYGYTF
TRBV7-9	15	TRBJ2-5	CASSFTGTGGETQYF
TRBV20-1	13	TRBJ1-6	CSAKGAIQAPLHF
TRBV7-9	15	TRBJ1-5	CASSLAGDSNRPQHF
TRBV7-6	15	TRBJ2-5	CASSDGAGPQETQYF
TRBV10-3	14	TRBJ2-7	CAISPGQGGDEQYF
TRBV29-1	12	TRBJ1-1	CSGLGRNREAFF